This T cell receptor (beta chain) was recorded in a study of blood T cell repertoires in COVID-19. In the study overall: Samples taken during acute and convalescent COVID-19 were collected in the United States, Italy and Spain. T cells, B-cell-depleted T cells, or PBMCs provided the cDNA or gDNA that served as material.

The authors' processing: The authors estimated nucleated cell counts from reference gene primer amplification. Data came from immunoSEQ multiplex PCR; TCRdb stores just in-frame clones and leaves some out. V and J calls plus clone size are reproduced from that table; the DNA served to infer D and trimming. The sample has 100,000 to 120,000 clones, under 75% seen once. Sequencing input: peripheral blood. This TCR was recovered from a woman aged 55-70 years with acute or convalescent COVID-19.

The CDR3 sequence is CASSALAGALETQYF. The CDR3 nucleotides read TGTGCCAGCAGCGCACTAGCGGGGGCCTTAGAGACCCAGTACTTC. The V call is TRBV9, the J call TRBJ2-5; 11 bases agree with TRBD2. Germline values: CDR1 SGDLS, CDR2 YYNGEE. V trimming: 3 bases; J trimming: 4 bases; junction bases outside the gene matches: 5. This CDR3 has 15 residues. Combining the CDR3 with reference TRBV9 and TRBJ2-5 gives the whole variable domain DSGVTQTPKHLITATGQRVTLRCSPRSGDLSVYWYQQSLDQGLQFLIQYYNGEERAKGNILERFSAQQFPDLHSELNLSSLELGDSALYFCASSALAGALETQYFGPGTRLLVL.